Following are 9 T cell receptor beta chains from one sample sequenced in a study of immune evolution from preneoplasia to lung adenocarcinoma. Assay used: immunoSEQ multiplex PCR; TCRdb lists only in-frame clones, some missing. There are 12,000 or so clones in the sample; about 85% occur only once, and approximately 3.8% lies in the top ten. The sequenced sample was FFPE tissue from an adenomatous hyperplasia lung lesion. Regarding subset: atypical adenomatous hyperplasia (AAH), lung preneoplasia. These receptor sequences come from a person between 50 and 69 years old with lung adenocarcinoma.

This chain joins TRBV5-4 and TRBJ1-1; weak D call: TRBD1 (5 bases). The CDR3 spans 13 residues. V was cut by 3 bases and J by 6 bases, with 12 bases left in between. From germline, CDR1 is SGHNT and CDR2 YYREEE (reference sequence). The CDR3 nucleotides read TGTGCCAGCAGCTCCCAGGGTGTCGCTGAAGCTTTCTTT. Translating it yields CASSSQGVAEAFF.

Only one count was recorded for this clone. The rearrangement joins TRBV5-8 to TRBJ2-1, with D hard to call. The CDR3 is 17 amino acids. The V gene's germline CDR1 is SGHTS and CDR2 YDEGEE. Trimming shortened V by 0 bases and J by 0 bases, and 13 bases separated the two germline ends. CDR3 loop: CASSLESVLSSYNEQFF. CDR3 coding DNA: TGTGCCAGCAGCTTGGAGTCTGTCCTAAGCTCCTACAATGAGCAGTTCTTC.

The chain recombines TRBV15 with TRBJ2-5; TRBD2 aligns across 9 bases. Germline CDR1 reads LNHNV; CDR2 reads YYDKDF (reference sequence). This CDR3 spans 15 amino acids. Trimming took 0 bases from V and 5 from J; bases not matched to a gene: 4. The CDR3 DNA sequence: TGTGCCACCAGCAGAGATCTGAGCGGGAGGGAGACCCAGTACTTC. This gives the protein CATSRDLSGRETQYF.

This clone has only one observation. This rearrangement joins TRBV5-8 to TRBJ2-5; no clear D. The V end lost 3 bases, the J end lost 0 bases, and 3 bases lay between the germline ends. Germline V CDR1 and CDR2: SGHTS, YDEGEE. There are 12 residues in the CDR3. The CDR3 sequence is CASSWYQETQYF. The CDR3 nucleotides are TGTGCCAGCAGCTGGTACCAAGAGACCCAGTACTTC.

As DNA, the CDR3 is TGTGCCAGCAGCCAAGCTCACGCTGAAAAACTGTTTTTT. Translating gives CASSQAHAEKLFF. V usage is TRBV14 and J usage is TRBJ1-4; D gene uncertain. The CDR3 extends over 13 amino acids. Trimming removed 1 base from V and 7 bases from J, with 7 bases in between. The germline V gene has CDR1 SGHDN and CDR2 FVKESK.

This clone was recorded only once. The V and J genes are TRBV7-2 and TRBJ1-5, with D unresolved. From germline, CDR1 is SGHTA and CDR2 FQGNSA. The V end was cut by 5 bases, the J end by 7 bases, with 15 bases between. The CDR3 spans 14 residues. CDR3 protein: CASSDMGLGQPQHF. CDR3 in DNA: TGTGCCAGCAGCGATATGGGGTTAGGGCAGCCCCAGCATTTT.

The V gene is TRBV18, the J gene TRBJ1-5, with TRBD1 identical over 8 bases. V shed 3 bases, J shed 11 bases, and the junction held 6 bases outside the gene matches. Per germline, CDR1 KGHSH and CDR2 LQKENI. This CDR3 is 13 amino acids long. CDR3 protein: CASSPGQVGAQHF. In nucleotides, the CDR3 is TGTGCCAGCTCACCGGGACAGGTCGGGGCCCAGCATTTT. The full variable domain, rest sourced from reference TRBV18 and TRBJ1-5, is NAGVMQNPRHLVRRRGQEARLRCSPMKGHSHVYWYRQLPEEGLKFMVYLQKENIIDESGMPKERFSAEFPKEGPSILRIQQVVRGDSAAYFCASSPGQVGAQHFGDGTRLSIL.

This chain joins TRBV6-5 and TRBJ2-2; D might be TRBD1 (6 bases). The CDR3 has 14 amino acids. V was trimmed by 7 bases and J by 5 bases, leaving 14 bases between them. Germline CDR1 and CDR2: MNHEY and SVGAGI. The CDR3 sequence is CASNRLTGTGELFF. CDR3 DNA sequence: TGTGCCAGCAACCGACTGACAGGTACCGGGGAGCTGTTTTTT.

The chain carries TRBV7-9 and TRBJ2-1, with 11 nucleotides matching TRBD2. The CDR3 extends over 15 amino acids. V was pared by 5 bases and J by 4 bases, with 4 bases of the junction left unmatched. Looked up from germline, CDR1 is SEHNR and CDR2 is FQNEAQ (reference sequence). This CDR3 is CASSPTSGKYNEQFF. The CDR3 DNA reads as TGTGCCAGCAGCCCGACTAGCGGGAAATACAATGAGCAGTTCTTC.